This is a list of T cell receptor beta chains from one sample in a study of vaccination and CD4 T cells after COVID-19. What these receptors recognize is not known. MiXCR, run by TCRdb on the PCR reads, gives a single entry per CDR3 protein. The data show over 15,000 distinct CDR3 sequences, with around four fifths seen just once and approximately 10% held by the top ten. The specimen sequenced was CD4+ T cells from blood, cultured in vitro. The origin of the receptors is a human donor who had recovered from COVID-19. The CDR3 runs from the conserved cysteine through the conserved F or W. A D gene is named only where the DNA matches it firmly. Some rows have no size entry. The others give once, few or many, or a class for an expanded clone.

V gene: TRBV7-9
J gene: TRBJ1-2
CDR3 length: 15
clone size: NA
D gene: NA
CDR3 DNA: TGTGCCAGCAGCCCCGCCCGTGGCCCCGAGACGGGCTACACCTTC
CDR3 protein: CASSPARGPETGYTF

V gene: TRBV29-1
J gene: TRBJ2-3
CDR3 length: 12
clone size: NA
D gene: NA
CDR3 DNA: TGCAGCGTTGAACGGCGCACAGATACGCAGTATTTT
CDR3 protein: CSVERRTDTQYF

V gene: TRBV7-7
J gene: TRBJ2-7
CDR3 length: 13
clone size: NA
D gene: NA
CDR3 DNA: TGTGCCAGCAGCACACAGCTGGGTTACGAGCAGTACTTC
CDR3 protein: CASSTQLGYEQYF

V gene: TRBV7-2
J gene: TRBJ1-2
CDR3 length: 15
clone size: NA
D gene: NA
CDR3 DNA: TGTGCCAGCAGCTTGAACAGGGTGGGGTCCTATGGCTACACCTTC
CDR3 protein: CASSLNRVGSYGYTF

V gene: TRBV6-2/TRBV6-3
J gene: TRBJ2-1
CDR3 length: 16
clone size: NA
D gene: TRBD2
CDR3 DNA: TGTGCCAGCAGCCTACCGACGAGCGGGAGAGGCAATGAGCAGTTCTTC
CDR3 protein: CASSLPTSGRGNEQFF

V gene: TRBV6-1
J gene: TRBJ1-1
CDR3 length: 14
clone size: NA
D gene: TRBD1
CDR3 DNA: TGTGCCAGCAGGGGGGACAGCAGGAGCACTGAAGCTTTCTTT
CDR3 protein: CASRGDSRSTEAFF

V gene: TRBV28
J gene: TRBJ1-2
CDR3 length: 14
clone size: NA
D gene: TRBD1
CDR3 DNA: TGTGCCAGCACCTCAGGGGGCGCGGGCTATGGCTACACCTTC
CDR3 protein: CASTSGGAGYGYTF

V gene: TRBV6-1
J gene: TRBJ1-5
CDR3 length: 15
clone size: NA
D gene: TRBD1
CDR3 DNA: TGTGCCAGCAGTGCGACAGGGGGCCTGAGTCAGCCCCAGCATTTT
CDR3 protein: CASSATGGLSQPQHF

V gene: TRBV20-1
J gene: TRBJ1-2
CDR3 length: 12
clone size: NA
D gene: NA
CDR3 DNA: TGCAGTGCGCCGCGGGGGGCGCGAGGCTACACCTTC
CDR3 protein: CSAPRGARGYTF

V gene: TRBV2
J gene: TRBJ1-6
CDR3 length: 12
clone size: NA
D gene: NA
CDR3 DNA: TGTGCCGGGCAGGCGGGAAATTCACCCCTCCACTTT
CDR3 protein: CAGQAGNSPLHF

V gene: TRBV20-1
J gene: TRBJ2-5
CDR3 length: 19
clone size: NA
D gene: TRBD2
CDR3 DNA: TGCAGTGCTAGAGGAAGGGGGACTAGCTTCCTACCCACTCAAGAGACCCAGTACTTC
CDR3 protein: CSARGRGTSFLPTQETQYF

V gene: TRBV11-2
J gene: TRBJ2-5
CDR3 length: 14
clone size: NA
D gene: NA
CDR3 DNA: TGTGCCAGCAGCTTAGCCGGACGGCAAGAGACCCAGTACTTC
CDR3 protein: CASSLAGRQETQYF

V gene: TRBV6-2/TRBV6-3
J gene: TRBJ1-5
CDR3 length: 17
clone size: NA
D gene: NA
CDR3 DNA: TGTGCCAGCATCCCCAGTGGACGGAAGGGAAGCAATCAGCCCCAGCATTTT
CDR3 protein: CASIPSGRKGSNQPQHF

V gene: TRBV11-2
J gene: TRBJ2-5
CDR3 length: 15
clone size: NA
D gene: TRBD1
CDR3 DNA: TGTGCCAGCAGTCGTGACAGGGGAGAGGTGAAGACCCAGTACTTC
CDR3 protein: CASSRDRGEVKTQYF

V gene: TRBV7-7
J gene: TRBJ2-5
CDR3 length: 17
clone size: NA
D gene: TRBD2
CDR3 DNA: TGTGCCAGCAGCCCCGAACTAGCGGGAGGGCGAGGGGAGACCCAGTACTTC
CDR3 protein: CASSPELAGGRGETQYF

V gene: TRBV19
J gene: TRBJ2-3
CDR3 length: 16
clone size: NA
D gene: NA
CDR3 DNA: TGTGCCAGTAGTATAGGCGTGGCATCTGTGGCAGATACGCAGTATTTT
CDR3 protein: CASSIGVASVADTQYF

V gene: TRBV24-1
J gene: TRBJ2-2
CDR3 length: 14
clone size: NA
D gene: NA
CDR3 DNA: TGTGCCACCAGGTGGGGAGGCGGCACCGGGGAGCTGTTTTTT
CDR3 protein: CATRWGGGTGELFF

V gene: TRBV28
J gene: TRBJ2-6
CDR3 length: 15
clone size: NA
D gene: NA
CDR3 DNA: TGTGCCAGCAGTTCAGCCGGCTCTGGGGCCAACGTCCTGACTTTC
CDR3 protein: CASSSAGSGANVLTF

V gene: TRBV11-2
J gene: TRBJ2-3
CDR3 length: 16
clone size: NA
D gene: NA
CDR3 DNA: TGTGCCAGCAGCCCCCTGGGACCTCCTAGCACAGATACGCAGTATTTT
CDR3 protein: CASSPLGPPSTDTQYF

V gene: TRBV20-1
J gene: TRBJ2-2
CDR3 length: 16
clone size: NA
D gene: NA
CDR3 DNA: TGCAGTGCTAGAGGAGGGGGAATGGGTAGCACCGGGGAGCTGTTTTTT
CDR3 protein: CSARGGGMGSTGELFF

V gene: TRBV20-1
J gene: TRBJ1-4
CDR3 length: 11
clone size: NA
D gene: NA
CDR3 DNA: TGCAGCTACAGCGGGTCCGAAAAACTGTTTTTT
CDR3 protein: CSYSGSEKLFF

V gene: TRBV20-1
J gene: TRBJ2-5
CDR3 length: 11
clone size: NA
D gene: NA
CDR3 DNA: TGCAGTGTTCGCCCACAAGAGACCCAGTACTTC
CDR3 protein: CSVRPQETQYF

V gene: TRBV20-1
J gene: TRBJ2-3
CDR3 length: 14
clone size: few
D gene: TRBD2
CDR3 DNA: TGCAGTGCTAAGACTAGCGGGAAGCGGGATACGCAGTATTTT
CDR3 protein: CSAKTSGKRDTQYF

V gene: TRBV20-1
J gene: TRBJ1-1
CDR3 length: 13
clone size: NA
D gene: NA
CDR3 DNA: TGCAGTGCAACGACATATCGGGACACTGAAGCTTTCTTT
CDR3 protein: CSATTYRDTEAFF

V gene: TRBV7-2
J gene: TRBJ1-5
CDR3 length: 13
clone size: NA
D gene: NA
CDR3 DNA: TGTGCCAGCAGCTTCGCTGGGCAACAGCCCCAGCATTTT
CDR3 protein: CASSFAGQQPQHF

V gene: TRBV6-4
J gene: TRBJ2-3
CDR3 length: 13
clone size: once
D gene: NA
CDR3 DNA: TGTGCCAGCAGTGACTCGAGGGCAGATACGCAGTATTTT
CDR3 protein: CASSDSRADTQYF

V gene: TRBV24-1
J gene: TRBJ2-1
CDR3 length: 14
clone size: NA
D gene: TRBD1
CDR3 DNA: TGTGCCACCAGCGGACAGGGGGTATACAATGAGCAGTTCTTC
CDR3 protein: CATSGQGVYNEQFF

V gene: TRBV2
J gene: TRBJ1-2
CDR3 length: 16
clone size: NA
D gene: TRBD1
CDR3 DNA: TGTGCCAGCAGTGAACGAGGGACAGGTGGTCCGTATGGCTACACCTTC
CDR3 protein: CASSERGTGGPYGYTF

V gene: TRBV6-1
J gene: TRBJ1-2
CDR3 length: 13
clone size: medium-sized
D gene: NA
CDR3 DNA: TGTGCCAGTCAAACACAGGGACGCTATGGCTACACCTTC
CDR3 protein: CASQTQGRYGYTF

V gene: TRBV2
J gene: TRBJ1-1
CDR3 length: 15
clone size: NA
D gene: NA
CDR3 DNA: TGTGCCAGCTATGCGGTTGGGCCTTTGAACACTGAAGCTTTCTTT
CDR3 protein: CASYAVGPLNTEAFF

V gene: TRBV6-5
J gene: TRBJ1-2
CDR3 length: 12
clone size: few
D gene: NA
CDR3 DNA: TGTGCCAGCAGTTACGCGGGGGATGGCTACACCTTC
CDR3 protein: CASSYAGDGYTF

V gene: TRBV18
J gene: TRBJ1-5
CDR3 length: 14
clone size: NA
D gene: TRBD1
CDR3 DNA: TGTGCCAGCTCACAACTGACAGGGGATCAGCCCCAGCATTTT
CDR3 protein: CASSQLTGDQPQHF

V gene: TRBV6-5
J gene: TRBJ2-7
CDR3 length: 16
clone size: NA
D gene: TRBD2
CDR3 DNA: TGTGCCAGCAGTTACATGTCCCTAGCGGGGGACTACGAGCAGTACTTC
CDR3 protein: CASSYMSLAGDYEQYF

V gene: TRBV7-6
J gene: TRBJ1-6
CDR3 length: 15
clone size: NA
D gene: NA
CDR3 DNA: TGTGCCAGCAGCTTAGGCCCGGCGGATAATTCACCCCTCCACTTT
CDR3 protein: CASSLGPADNSPLHF

V gene: TRBV30
J gene: TRBJ1-2
CDR3 length: 15
clone size: NA
D gene: TRBD1
CDR3 DNA: TGTGCCTGGAGTACCTGGGACAGGGAAAACTATGGCTACACCTTC
CDR3 protein: CAWSTWDRENYGYTF

V gene: TRBV29-1
J gene: TRBJ2-1
CDR3 length: 10
clone size: once
D gene: NA
CDR3 DNA: TGCAGCGTTGGGTACAATGAGCAGTTCTTC
CDR3 protein: CSVGYNEQFF

V gene: TRBV6-5
J gene: TRBJ1-1
CDR3 length: 16
clone size: NA
D gene: NA
CDR3 DNA: TGTGCCAGCAGTTACGAGGGCGGCAGGACGGTCACTGAAGCTTTCTTT
CDR3 protein: CASSYEGGRTVTEAFF

V gene: TRBV6-1
J gene: TRBJ1-1
CDR3 length: 14
clone size: few
D gene: TRBD1
CDR3 DNA: TGTGCCAGCAGGAAGGACAGGGGGTACACTGAAGCTTTCTTT
CDR3 protein: CASRKDRGYTEAFF

V gene: TRBV6-1
J gene: TRBJ2-1
CDR3 length: 16
clone size: NA
D gene: NA
CDR3 DNA: TGTGCCAGCAGATCGGCGGGCCCGGGCTCCTACAATGAGCAGTTCTTC
CDR3 protein: CASRSAGPGSYNEQFF

V gene: TRBV10-3
J gene: TRBJ1-2
CDR3 length: 12
clone size: NA
D gene: NA
CDR3 DNA: TGTGCCATCAGCGCTGTTAACTATGGCTACACCTTC
CDR3 protein: CAISAVNYGYTF

V gene: TRBV15
J gene: TRBJ2-7
CDR3 length: 14
clone size: NA
D gene: TRBD2
CDR3 DNA: TGTGCCACCAGCCGGGGGACTAGCGGCTACGAGCAGTACTTC
CDR3 protein: CATSRGTSGYEQYF

V gene: TRBV7-2
J gene: TRBJ2-1
CDR3 length: 15
clone size: NA
D gene: NA
CDR3 DNA: TGTGCCAGCAGCTTACTATCGACCGCCCCCCATGAGCAGTTCTTC
CDR3 protein: CASSLLSTAPHEQFF

V gene: TRBV20-1
J gene: TRBJ1-2
CDR3 length: 14
clone size: once
D gene: NA
CDR3 DNA: TGCAGTGCTCGGACAGTGAGCTTTAACTATGGCTACACCTTC
CDR3 protein: CSARTVSFNYGYTF

V gene: TRBV28
J gene: TRBJ1-5
CDR3 length: 14
clone size: NA
D gene: NA
CDR3 DNA: TGTGCCAGCAGTTTAGAAGTCCTTGGGCAGCCCCAGCATTTT
CDR3 protein: CASSLEVLGQPQHF

V gene: TRBV4-3
J gene: TRBJ2-7
CDR3 length: 16
clone size: NA
D gene: NA
CDR3 DNA: TGCGCCAGCAGCCAGATCATTCAAACTACCTCCTACGAGCAGTACTTC
CDR3 protein: CASSQIIQTTSYEQYF

V gene: TRBV2
J gene: TRBJ2-1
CDR3 length: 11
clone size: NA
D gene: NA
CDR3 DNA: TGTGCCAGCAGTGAAGGGGCTATTCCGTTCTTC
CDR3 protein: CASSEGAIPFF

V gene: TRBV28
J gene: TRBJ1-5
CDR3 length: 17
clone size: NA
D gene: TRBD1
CDR3 DNA: TGTGCCAGCAGTCTGTGGACAGGGTCCTATAGCAATCAGCCCCAGCATTTT
CDR3 protein: CASSLWTGSYSNQPQHF

V gene: TRBV27
J gene: TRBJ2-7
CDR3 length: 13
clone size: once
D gene: NA
CDR3 DNA: TGTGCCAGCAGTTTAAGGCTCGGCTACGAGCAGTACTTC
CDR3 protein: CASSLRLGYEQYF

V gene: TRBV20-1
J gene: TRBJ2-5
CDR3 length: 13
clone size: NA
D gene: TRBD2
CDR3 DNA: TGCAAGGGACTAGCGGGATACTATGGGACCCAGTACTTC
CDR3 protein: CKGLAGYYGTQYF

V gene: TRBV10-2
J gene: TRBJ1-5
CDR3 length: 14
clone size: NA
D gene: NA
CDR3 DNA: TGCGCCAGCAGTGAGCCCAGGGTGAAACAGCCCCAGCATTTT
CDR3 protein: CASSEPRVKQPQHF

V gene: TRBV7-6
J gene: TRBJ2-2
CDR3 length: 16
clone size: few
D gene: NA
CDR3 DNA: TGTGCCAGCAGCCCCCGGGGGAAGACGAACACCGGGGAGCTGTTTTTT
CDR3 protein: CASSPRGKTNTGELFF

V gene: TRBV24-1
J gene: TRBJ1-5
CDR3 length: 16
clone size: NA
D gene: NA
CDR3 DNA: TGTGCCACCAGGGGCCCCGCAGGGAGGCGCAATCAGCCCCAGCATTTT
CDR3 protein: CATRGPAGRRNQPQHF

V gene: TRBV10-3
J gene: TRBJ1-2
CDR3 length: 13
clone size: NA
D gene: NA
CDR3 DNA: TGTGCCATCAGTGAAGACAGGAAATATGGCTACACCTTC
CDR3 protein: CAISEDRKYGYTF

V gene: TRBV28
J gene: TRBJ1-2
CDR3 length: 13
clone size: NA
D gene: NA
CDR3 DNA: TGTGCCAGCAGTCCCCCTTCAGGAGGAGGTTACACCTTC
CDR3 protein: CASSPPSGGGYTF

V gene: TRBV20-1
J gene: TRBJ2-5
CDR3 length: 12
clone size: NA
D gene: NA
CDR3 DNA: TGCAGTGCTAGTGGACCGCAAGAGACCCAGTACTTC
CDR3 protein: CSASGPQETQYF

V gene: TRBV20-1
J gene: TRBJ2-5
CDR3 length: 17
clone size: NA
D gene: TRBD2
CDR3 DNA: TGCAGTGCTAGACCACTAGCGGGAGGGCCTAGAGAAGAGACCCAGTACTTC
CDR3 protein: CSARPLAGGPREETQYF

V gene: TRBV7-2
J gene: TRBJ2-2
CDR3 length: 17
clone size: NA
D gene: TRBD2
CDR3 DNA: TGTGCCAGCAGCTTATCAGGGACTAGCGGGAGCACCGGGGAGCTGTTTTTT
CDR3 protein: CASSLSGTSGSTGELFF

V gene: TRBV6-2/TRBV6-3
J gene: TRBJ2-7
CDR3 length: 14
clone size: NA
D gene: TRBD1
CDR3 DNA: TGTGCCAGCAGTGGACAGGGGTTCTCCTACGAGCAGTACTTC
CDR3 protein: CASSGQGFSYEQYF